The sequence of this T cell receptor beta chain was determined in a study of regulatory T cells in long-lasting Graves disease. The wider study: Over 5 years of antithyroid drugs plus positive TSH receptor antibodies defined persistent Graves' disease.

Time point of the sample: persistent/refractory GD, antithyroid drugs over 5 years with positive TRAb. Extracted PBMC RNA gave rise to the TCR library. In building TCR beta libraries, iRepertoire HTBI primers were used together with Arm-PCR of CDR3 regions. MiXCR was run by TCRdb on the multiplex PCR reads, yielding one entry per CDR3 protein. The data show 300,000 to 500,000 distinct CDR3 sequences, less than 25% seen once. This CDR3 is built from 15 residues. The germline V and J ends were trimmed by 4 bases and 5 bases, with 15 bases remaining between them. This specimen consisted of peripheral blood mononuclear cells (PBMCs), obtained when the disease was refractory, from a patient treated with antithyroid drugs. The chain employs TRBV12-3 or TRBV12-4 and TRBJ1-5; tentative D call: TRBD1 (5 bases). The sequence was obtained from a female donor with Graves disease. In DNA form, the CDR3 reads TGTGCCAGCAGTTCCGCCCAGGGAGGGTATCAGCCCCAGCATTTT. The encoded protein is CASSSAQGGYQPQHF.